The 13 T cell receptor beta chains below all came from one sample that was sequenced in a study of early T cells in non-severe SARS-CoV-2 infection. MiXCR, applied by TCRdb to the 5' RACE reads, yields one record per CDR3 protein. The top ten hold around 14% of the sample, which has about 52,000 distinct CDR3 sequences, around 10% seen once. Sequencing input: whole blood. The source of these receptors is an adult who was a healthcare worker with PCR-confirmed SARS-CoV-2 infection or an uninfected control (not recorded which).

This clonotype was found many times. Germline and junction disagree at one end, which may indicate a read error. The chain recombines TRBV7-3 with TRBJ2-5; D assignment may be TRBD1 or TRBD2 (5 bases each). The CDR3 totals 9 residues. From germline, CDR1 is SGHTA and CDR2 FQGTGA. The CDR3 bases are TGTGCCAGCAGCTTAATTGGGGGCTTC. Translating it yields CASSLIGGF.

This clonotype was found many times. The genes are TRBV19 and TRBJ1-5; a weak D match, TRBD1 (5 bases). With 4 bases removed from V and 0 bases from J, the gap between germline ends came to 10 bases. CDR1 LNHDA and CDR2 SQIVND come from the germline V gene (reference sequence). This CDR3 has 15 amino acids. The DNA for the CDR3 is TGTGCCAGTAGTACGACAGCTTATAGCAATCAGCCCCAGCATTTT. Translating it yields CASSTTAYSNQPQHF.

In nucleotides, the CDR3 is TGTGCCAGCAGTTACATGAGGAGCGATACGCAGTATTTT. Its protein product is CASSYMRSDTQYF. The chain couples TRBV6-2 or TRBV6-3 to TRBJ2-3; no firm D call. The V and J ends lost 2 bases and 6 bases respectively, with 9 bases between them. The CDR3 sequence is 13 residues long. From germline, CDR1 is MNHEY and CDR2 SVGEGT.

In its sample, this clonotype was seen a few times. The chain uses TRBV5-5 and TRBJ2-5; 10 nucleotides match TRBD2. J lost 8 bases, V lost 0 bases, and 7 bases had no gene match. Germline V lookup: CDR1 SGHKS, CDR2 YYEKEE (reference sequence). This CDR3 contains 15 residues. The CDR3 DNA follows: TGTGCCAGCAGCTTGGCCCTGGGACTAGCGACAACCCAGTACTTC. Translating it yields CASSLALGLATTQYF.

This clonotype was found many times. The chain combines TRBV11-1 with TRBJ2-3; 9 bases match TRBD2. The CDR3 totals 15 residues. Germline V lookup: CDR1 SGHAT, CDR2 FQDESV (reference sequence). The ends lost 8 bases at V and 5 bases at J; junction bases unmatched: 11. The CDR3 DNA is TGTGCCAGCGGGCTCCGCGGGGGGGCCGAAGATACGCAGTATTTT. Translating it yields CASGLRGGAEDTQYF. Drawing the rest from reference TRBV11-1 and TRBJ2-3, the complete variable domain is EAEVAQSPRYKITEKSQAVAFWCDPISGHATLYWYRQILGQGPELLVQFQDESVVDDSQLPKDRFSAERLKGVDSTLKIQPAELGDSAMYLCASGLRGGAEDTQYFGPGTRLTVL.

V and J are TRBV12-3 or TRBV12-4 and TRBJ2-1, with unresolved D. With 6 bases removed from V and 0 bases from J, the gap between germline ends came to 12 bases. The CDR3 has 15 amino acids. The CDR3: CASRIGVSSYNEQFF. In nucleotides, the CDR3 is TGTGCCAGCAGGATCGGCGTGAGCTCCTACAATGAGCAGTTCTTC.

The table lists this clonotype with a few counts. The chain employs TRBV5-4 and TRBJ2-2, with 9 bases aligning to TRBD2. This CDR3 has 16 amino acids. The germline CDR1 and CDR2 sequences are SGHNT and YYREEE (reference sequence). V gave up 1 base and J gave up 1 base; unmatched junction bases: 2. Written as DNA, the CDR3 is TGTGCCAGCAGCTTGTGGACTAGCGTGAACACCGGGGAGCTGTTTTTT. It codes for CASSLWTSVNTGELFF.

This chain links TRBV27 with TRBJ2-2; 10 nucleotides align to TRBD2. Trimming cost V 11 bases and J 0 bases; bases outside gene matches: 6. The CDR3 is 15 amino acids. In germline, CDR1 is MNHEY, CDR2 SMNVEV (reference sequence). The CDR3 DNA reads as TGTGCCGTAGGCACTAGCGGGGCGAACACCGGGGAGCTGTTTTTT. This translates into CAVGTSGANTGELFF.

J is TRBJ1-4 and V is TRBV7-2; D gene ambiguous. The V and J ends lost 1 base and 3 bases respectively, with 9 bases between them. The CDR3 is 15 amino acids. The germline CDR1 and CDR2 sequences are SGHTA and FQGNSA. The CDR3 bases are TGTGCCAGCAGCTTAGGGCAGATCGCTAATGAAAAACTGTTTTTT. Its protein is CASSLGQIANEKLFF.

This clonotype was counted between two and nine times. CDR3 sequence: CASILQGTGSYNEQFF. In nucleotides, the CDR3 is TGTGCCAGCATTCTACAGGGAACGGGTTCCTACAATGAGCAGTTCTTC. The rearrangement joins TRBV28 to TRBJ2-1; tentatively, D is TRBD1 (6 bases). Germline values: CDR1 MDHEN, CDR2 SYDVKM. The CDR3 runs 16 residues. Deletions cut 7 bases from V and 1 base from J, with 17 bases between. The full variable domain, in which reference TRBV28 and TRBJ2-1 provide the parts outside the CDR3, is DVKVTQSSRYLVKRTGEKVFLECVQDMDHENMFWYRQDPGLGLRLIYFSYDVKMKEKGDIPEGYSVSREKKERFSLILESASTNQTSMYLCASILQGTGSYNEQFFGPGTRLTVL.

The gene calls are TRBV6-2 or TRBV6-3 and TRBJ1-1; D possibly corresponds to TRBD1 (5 bases). This CDR3 contains 14 residues. The V gene lost 6 bases and the J gene lost 3 bases, with 14 bases spanning the gap. The V gene's germline CDR1 is MNHEY and CDR2 SVGEGT. The CDR3 DNA reads TGTGCCAGCAGCTCCTCAGCGGGGGACACTGAAGCTTTCTTT. Translating it yields CASSSSAGDTEAFF.

This clonotype has at least ten counts. This chain's CDR3 is CASSPGSSILGSEQYF. The CDR3 coding sequence is TGTGCCAGCAGCCCCGGGTCCTCCATACTTGGGAGCGAGCAGTACTTC. The chain uses TRBV5-4 and TRBJ2-7; tentative D call: TRBD2 (5 bases). CDR1 SGHNT and CDR2 YYREEE come from the germline V gene (reference sequence). The CDR3 runs 16 residues. Deletions cut 4 bases from V and 6 bases from J, with 23 bases between.

The chain employs TRBV4-1 and TRBJ2-7, with 9 bases that match TRBD1. J gave up 2 bases and V 1 base, and 6 bases lay outside the gene matches. The CDR3 is 16 amino acids. CDR1 is MGHRA and CDR2 is YSYEKL in the germline V gene. The CDR3 reads CASSQVSGQGTYEQYF. The CDR3 DNA is TGCGCCAGCAGCCAAGTCTCCGGACAGGGGACCTACGAGCAGTACTTC.